This T cell receptor beta chain was observed in a study of T cell responses to AZD1222 COVID-19 vaccine. Clones were read by immunoSEQ multiplex PCR, and TCRdb kept only the in-frame ones, dropping some. The data contain fewer than 85,000 clones, around 87% of them singletons. The clonotype was recovered from an adult who received the AZD1222 COVID-19 vaccine. The source was peripheral blood, collected 28 days after the second AZD1222 dose.

Written as DNA, the CDR3 is TGTGCCAGCAGCCGAGGTGGGAATCAGCCCCAGCATTTT. Encoded protein: CASSRGGNQPQHF. The rearrangement joins TRBV2 to TRBJ1-5; D gene uncertain. The CDR3 consists of 13 residues. Trimming took off 6 bases at V and 4 bases at J, with 10 bases between the two ends. Germline V gene data show CDR1 as SNHLY and CDR2 as FYNNEI. Using reference TRBV2 and TRBJ1-5 for the parts outside the CDR3, the full variable domain is EPEVTQTPSHQVTQMGQEVILRCVPISNHLYFYWYRQILGQKVEFLVSFYNNEISEKSEIFDDQFSVERPDGSNFTLKIRSTKLEDSAMYFCASSRGGNQPQHFGDGTRLSIL.